These 2 T cell receptor beta chains came from one sample sequenced in a study of cytomegalovirus exposure and HLA in healthy donors. The PCR ran on 60 Vbeta and 13 Jbeta primers. Some clones are missing from TCRdb's copy, which holds only in-frame ones; the method was immunoSEQ multiplex PCR. There are over 100,000 clones in the sample; roughly 85% occur only once, and approximately 6.3% lies in the top ten. Sequenced sample: PBMCs. The receptors were gathered from a man between 60 and 70 years old in good health and CMV-seropositive.

This chain uses TRBV19 with TRBJ2-7, with D perhaps matching TRBD1 (6 bases). The ends were cut back, 5 bases at V and 2 bases at J, with 34 bases in the middle. This CDR3 contains 21 residues. Germline V gene data show CDR1 as LNHDA and CDR2 as SQIVND (reference sequence). In DNA form, the CDR3 reads TGTGCCAGTAGTGGGGCTCTTCCCATTGGGCCAGGGGCCGATGAACCCTACGAGCAGTACTTC. Amino acid sequence: CASSGALPIGPGADEPYEQYF.

The CDR3 reads CASSSTPSYEQYF. In DNA, the CDR3 is TGTGCCAGCAGCAGTACACCGTCCTACGAGCAGTACTTC. The V gene is TRBV7-8, the J gene TRBJ2-7, with D unresolved. Per the germline V gene, CDR1 is SGHVS and CDR2 is FQNEAQ. The V end was cut by 5 bases, the J end by 1 base, with 9 bases between. This CDR3 is 13 amino acids long.